This entry lists 28 T cell receptor beta chains sequenced from one sample in a study of cytomegalovirus exposure and HLA in healthy donors (dated by TCRdb to the late 2010s). Receptors were amplified or captured by the immunoSEQ multiplex PCR assay. The immuneACCESS repertoire file appears here via TCRdb, limited to in-frame rearrangements. These files lack a portion of the clones; in checked studies, under half of the deficit traces to unresolved V genes, and the cause of the others is not known. For this sample there are 90,000 to 100,000 clones; approximately 94% appear just once. The ten most abundant clones make up 1.1% of the sample. What was sequenced was PBMCs. The receptors here all came from a woman aged 25 to 39 in good health and CMV-seropositive.

This chain connects TRBV5-1 to TRBJ2-7; 12 positions match TRBD2. This CDR3 has 17 residues. Trimming took 4 bases from V and 5 from J; bases not matched to a gene: 13. CDR1 is SGHRS, CDR2 YFSETQ, per germline. CDR3 in amino acids: CASSQRTSGTMYHEQYF. The CDR3 DNA reads as TGCGCCAGCAGCCAGAGGACTAGCGGGACCATGTACCACGAGCAGTACTTC.

The rearrangement links TRBV4-2 to TRBJ2-7, with 7 positions matching TRBD1. Per germline, CDR1 LGHNA and CDR2 YNFKEQ. The ends lost 0 bases at V and 7 bases at J; junction bases unmatched: 6. This CDR3 has 14 residues. The CDR3 loop is CASSQETGSGEQYF. The CDR3 bases are TGTGCCAGCAGCCAAGAGACAGGGAGTGGAGAGCAGTACTTC.

The chain recombines TRBV5-4 with TRBJ2-7, with 9 bases matching TRBD1. V lost 0 bases to trimming and J lost 1 base; unmatched junction nucleotides: 2. Germline V gives CDR1 SGHNT, CDR2 YYREEE (reference sequence). The CDR3 is 15 amino acids. This CDR3 is CASSLVGQGSYEQYF. The CDR3, as DNA: TGTGCCAGCAGCTTGGTGGGACAGGGATCCTACGAGCAGTACTTC.

This clone has only one observation. This sequence joins TRBV5-8 and TRBJ2-7; TRBD2 might be the D (5 bases). V was pared by 2 bases and J by 0 bases, with 12 bases between. Germline V lookup: CDR1 SGHTS, CDR2 YDEGEE. The CDR3 has 15 amino acids. CDR3 bases: TGTGCCAGCAGCTTAGCGGAGGACGGCTCCTACGAGCAGTACTTC. It translates to CASSLAEDGSYEQYF.

The rearrangement joins TRBV28 to TRBJ1-1, with D hard to call. V lost 5 bases and J lost 1, with 11 bases in between. Germline V gene sequence: CDR1 MDHEN, CDR2 SYDVKM. This CDR3 is 14 amino acids long. The CDR3 reads CASSPLRGNTEAFF. The CDR3 coding sequence is TGTGCCAGCAGTCCGCTTCGGGGGAACACTGAAGCTTTCTTT.

The chain links TRBV7-8 to TRBJ2-3; 8 bases match TRBD1. Germline lookup yields CDR1 SGHVS and CDR2 FQNEAQ. The CDR3 spans 17 residues. V was clipped by 2 bases and J by 3 bases; unmatched bases: 10. As DNA, the CDR3 is TGTGCCAGCAGCTTACCGCGGGACAGGCCGGCGACAGATACGCAGTATTTT. It specifies CASSLPRDRPATDTQYF. Using reference TRBV7-8 and TRBJ2-3 for the parts outside the CDR3, the full variable domain is GAGVSQSPRYKVAKRGQDVALRCDPISGHVSLFWYQQALGQGPEFLTYFQNEAQLDKSGLPSDRFFAERPEGSVSTLKIQRTQQEDSAVYLCASSLPRDRPATDTQYFGPGTRLTVL.

J is TRBJ2-5 and V is TRBV7-9; D ambiguous. This CDR3 has 12 residues. From germline, CDR1 is SEHNR and CDR2 FQNEAQ (reference sequence). Trimming removed 2 bases at V and 5 bases at J, with 6 bases between. The CDR3 reads CASSLSPETQYF. As DNA, the CDR3 is TGTGCCAGCAGCTTATCTCCTGAGACCCAGTACTTC.

This sequence joins TRBV11-3 and TRBJ2-2, with 7 bases lining up with TRBD1. With V trimmed by 5 bases and J by 4 bases, 7 bases remained unmatched. CDR1 is SGHNT and CDR2 is YENEEA in the germline V gene. The CDR3 extends over 15 amino acids. This CDR3 reads CASSPRQGSTGELFF. The DNA of the CDR3 is TGTGCCAGCAGCCCACGACAGGGAAGCACCGGGGAGCTGTTTTTT.

A single count supports this clone. V gene TRBV15 combines with J gene TRBJ2-4; 10 positions match TRBD2. Per the germline V gene, CDR1 is LNHNV and CDR2 is YYDKDF (reference sequence). Trimming took 5 bases from V and 0 from J; bases not matched to a gene: 4. The CDR3 is 16 residues long. The CDR3 nucleotides read TGTGCCACCAGCGGAAGACTAGCGGGAGCCAAAAACATTCAGTACTTC. Protein sequence: CATSGRLAGAKNIQYF. Full variable domain (remainder filled in from reference TRBV15 and TRBJ2-4): DAMVIQNPRYQVTQFGKPVTLSCSQTLNHNVMYWYQQKSSQAPKLLFHYYDKDFNNEADTPDNFQSRRPNTSFCFLDIRSPGLGDTAMYLCATSGRLAGAKNIQYFGAGTRLSVL.

In this sample, this clone turned up a few times. The chain recombines TRBV30 with TRBJ1-5; D is ambiguous. The CDR3 consists of 12 residues. The germline V and J ends were trimmed by 2 bases and 2 bases, with 4 bases remaining between them. Germline CDR1 is GTSNPN and CDR2 is SVGIG (reference sequence). The CDR3 here is CAWSSGNQPQHF. The CDR3 nucleotides are TGTGCCTGGAGTTCCGGCAATCAGCCCCAGCATTTT.

The CDR3 nucleotides read TGTGCCAGCAGTCCCGGACAGAATAATGAAAAACTGTTTTTT. Protein sequence: CASSPGQNNEKLFF. V and J are TRBV28 and TRBJ1-4, with a tentative D call TRBD1 (6 bases). Trimming took off 5 bases at V and 4 bases at J, with 11 bases between the two ends. The CDR3 length is 14 residues. Germline CDR1 is MDHEN and CDR2 is SYDVKM.

In this sample, this clone turned up once. The chain carries TRBV30 and TRBJ2-3; D is unclear. CDR3 length: 15 residues. The V and J ends lost 8 bases and 0 bases respectively, with 18 bases between them. Germline CDR1 and CDR2: GTSNPN and SVGIG (reference sequence). CDR3 region: CARSFVGLSTDTQYF. In DNA, the CDR3 is TGTGCCCGATCCTTTGTTGGCCTTAGCACAGATACGCAGTATTTT.

The rearrangement joins TRBV4-2 to TRBJ2-3; 13 bases line up with TRBD2. There are 17 residues in the CDR3. The V segment lost 0 bases and the J segment 7 bases; nucleotides outside the gene matches: 7. Per germline, CDR1 LGHNA and CDR2 YNFKEQ. The DNA of the CDR3 is TGTGCCAGCAGCCAAGAGGCGACTAGCGGGAGGAGGAATACGCAGTATTTT. Translation: CASSQEATSGRRNTQYF.

This clone occurred once. The CDR3, as DNA: TGTGCCAGCAGCTTGAGCATGAACACTGAAGCTTTCTTT. Translating it yields CASSLSMNTEAFF. V usage is TRBV7-2 and J usage is TRBJ1-1; D is uncertain. This CDR3 contains 13 residues. Germline CDR1 and CDR2: SGHTA and FQGNSA. The V end was cut by 3 bases, the J end by 0 bases, with 5 bases between.

This chain connects TRBV7-8 to TRBJ2-7; D is ambiguous. V was cut by 5 bases and J by 5 bases, with 10 bases left in between. CDR3 length: 12 residues. Germline assignment: CDR1 SGHVS and CDR2 FQNEAQ. CDR3 residues: CASSLMPHEQYF. In nucleotides, the CDR3 is TGTGCCAGCAGCCTAATGCCCCACGAGCAGTACTTC.

The chain carries TRBV28 and TRBJ1-5, with 8 bases that match TRBD1. Trimming at V came to 8 bases and at J to 6 bases, leaving 9 bases not matched to a gene. Germline values: CDR1 MDHEN, CDR2 SYDVKM. The CDR3 covers 14 residues. The DNA for the CDR3 is TGTGCCAGCCTCGGACAGGGATGGGGTCAGCCCCAGCATTTT. Translation gives CASLGQGWGQPQHF.

This clone showed up just once. Here the CDR3 reads CASSLISGRGEQFF. CDR3 in DNA: TGTGCCAGCAGCCTGATTAGCGGGAGGGGTGAGCAGTTCTTC. The V call is TRBV7-6, the J call TRBJ2-1, with 11 positions matching TRBD2. Germline V gene sequence: CDR1 SGHVS, CDR2 FNYEAQ. The junction had 6 bases not matched to a gene; V was cut back by 5 bases and J by 9 bases. The length of the CDR3 is 14 residues.

The chain recombines TRBV9 with TRBJ1-1; TRBD1 is a possible D gene (5 bases). This CDR3 comprises 14 residues. From germline, CDR1 is SGDLS and CDR2 YYNGEE. With 4 bases removed from V and 3 bases from J, the gap between germline ends came to 13 bases. CDR3 amino acids: CASSIRGGDTEAFF. The CDR3 nucleotides read TGTGCCAGCAGCATCCGCGGGGGTGACACTGAAGCTTTCTTT.

V and J are TRBV9 and TRBJ1-1; D uncertain. From germline, CDR1 is SGDLS and CDR2 YYNGEE. This CDR3 has 13 residues. Trimming removed 4 bases at V and 3 bases at J, with 10 bases between. CDR3 protein: CASSHSGHTEAFF. CDR3 DNA: TGTGCCAGCAGCCACTCGGGTCACACTGAAGCTTTCTTT.

The chain has TRBV2 and TRBJ2-5, with unresolved D. Trimming left V 6 bases short and J 4 bases short, with 9 bases between. CDR1 SNHLY and CDR2 FYNNEI come from the germline V gene. This CDR3 has 12 residues. The chain's CDR3 is CASRRSGETQYF. The CDR3 nucleotides are TGTGCCAGCAGGAGGTCGGGAGAGACCCAGTACTTC.

This clone was observed a single time. The chain combines TRBV2 with TRBJ1-3; the D is unclear. Per the germline V gene, CDR1 is SNHLY and CDR2 is FYNNEI. V dropped 8 bases and J dropped 0 bases, with 8 bases sitting between them. The CDR3 runs to 13 residues. The CDR3 region has the DNA TGTGCCAGCCCCACTATCTCTGGAAACACCATATATTTT. This sequence encodes CASPTISGNTIYF.

This chain links TRBV9 with TRBJ1-2, with 9 bases matching TRBD1. The germline gives CDR1 SGDLS, CDR2 YYNGEE. CDR3 size: 13 residues. V lost 3 bases, J lost 14 bases, and 11 bases stayed unmatched. The CDR3 DNA reads as TGTGCCAGCAGCGCATCACGGGACAGGGAGGAGACCTTC. This translates into CASSASRDREETF.

The chain has TRBV28 and TRBJ1-5; no reliable D call. V shed 2 bases and J shed 6 bases, with 8 bases lying between them. CDR3 length equals 13 residues. The germline gives CDR1 MDHEN, CDR2 SYDVKM. The CDR3: CASSLGPGQPQHF. The CDR3 DNA reads as TGTGCCAGCAGTTTAGGTCCCGGTCAGCCCCAGCATTTT.

On this clone itself: The sample holds other DNA sequences that translate to the same CDR3. The genes are TRBV5-1 and TRBJ2-7, with 8 bases aligning to TRBD1. V dropped 1 base and J dropped 7; count of bases not matched to a gene: 13. In germline, CDR1 is SGHRS, CDR2 YFSETQ. The CDR3 sequence is 16 residues long. The CDR3 is CASSLTPGQGYYEQYF. In DNA, the CDR3 is TGCGCCAGCAGCTTGACCCCCGGACAGGGATACTATGAGCAGTACTTC. Based on the CDR3 plus reference TRBV5-1 and TRBJ2-7, the full variable domain is KAGVTQTPRYLIKTRGQQVTLSCSPISGHRSVSWYQQTPGQGLQFLFEYFSETQRNKGNFPGRFSGRQFSNSRSEMNVSTLELGDSALYLCASSLTPGQGYYEQYFGPGTRLTVT.

The rearrangement joins TRBV19 to TRBJ1-5; D possibly corresponds to TRBD1 (5 bases). The CDR3 consists of 16 residues. CDR1 is LNHDA and CDR2 is SQIVND in the germline V gene (reference sequence). V was pared by 1 base and J by 4 bases, with 14 bases between. CDR3 region: CASSIGRRQLNQPQHF. The DNA of the CDR3 is TGTGCCAGTAGTATAGGCCGGAGACAGTTGAATCAGCCCCAGCATTTT.

The chain uses TRBV9 and TRBJ1-1, with TRBD1 matching 7 bases. There are 15 residues in the CDR3. Trimming cost V 5 bases and J 1 base; bases outside gene matches: 8. Germline CDR1 SGDLS, CDR2 YYNGEE. In nucleotides, the CDR3 is TGTGCCAGCAGTCCCCGGGGACAGCAGAACACTGAAGCTTTCTTT. Encoded protein: CASSPRGQQNTEAFF.

The CDR3 DNA follows: TGTGCCAGCAGCGATATACAGGTAAACACTGAAGCTTTCTTT. Encoded protein: CASSDIQVNTEAFF. The rearrangement links TRBV6-6 to TRBJ1-1; perhaps TRBD1 as D (5 bases). The germline V and J ends were trimmed by 6 bases and 2 bases, with 13 bases remaining between them. This CDR3 is 14 amino acids long. Germline V gene lookup returns CDR1 MNHNY and CDR2 SVGAGI (reference sequence).

The rearrangement uses TRBV5-1 and TRBJ1-4; D is unclear. V shed 4 bases and J shed 0 bases, with 7 bases lying between them. CDR3 size: 14 residues. Germline CDR1 SGHRS, CDR2 YFSETQ. CDR3 in amino acids: CASSGQATNEKLFF. In nucleotides, the CDR3 is TGCGCCAGCAGCGGCCAGGCAACTAATGAAAAACTGTTTTTT. The variable domain in full, with the rest retrieved from reference TRBV5-1 and TRBJ1-4, is KAGVTQTPRYLIKTRGQQVTLSCSPISGHRSVSWYQQTPGQGLQFLFEYFSETQRNKGNFPGRFSGRQFSNSRSEMNVSTLELGDSALYLCASSGQATNEKLFFGSGTQLSVL.